This T cell receptor (beta chain) appears in the sequencing data of a study of blood T cell repertoires in COVID-19. Overall study context: COVID-19 samples, acute and convalescent, were from the United States, Italy and Spain.

This CDR3 spans 14 amino acids. Losses at the gene ends were 5 bases for V and 4 bases for J; bases not matched to a gene: 6. Germline assignment: CDR1 SGHDT and CDR2 YYEEEE. Libraries were prepared by immunoSEQ multiplex PCR; TCRdb keeps only in-frame clonotypes and omits some of them. In the table there are under 250,000 clones, less than 85% of which are singletons. This TCR was sampled from a woman in her 70s with acute or convalescent COVID-19. Sequencing was carried out using peripheral blood. V and J are TRBV5-6 and TRBJ1-2, with 9 bases identical to TRBD1. CDR3 in DNA: TGTGCCAGCAGGGTTACAGGGGGCCTCTATGGCTACACCTTC. Protein product: CASRVTGGLYGYTF. Variable domain in full (rest from reference TRBV5-6 and TRBJ1-2): DAGVTQSPTHLIKTRGQQVTLRCSPKSGHDTVSWYQQALGQGPQFIFQYYEEEERQRGNFPDRFSGHQFPNYSSELNVNALLLGDSALYLCASRVTGGLYGYTFGSGTRLTVV.